A single sample is the source of the 24 T cell receptor beta chains below, sequenced in a study of T cells in Graves' hyperthyroidism and ophthalmopathy. RNA transcripts yielded amplified TCR beta CDR3 regions. The primer set for the first-round RT-PCR of the TCR CDR3 was HTBI. TCRdb reanalysed the multiplex PCR reads using MiXCR and keeps one entry per CDR3 protein. The repertoire includes a few hundred thousand distinct CDR3 sequences, 15% to 19% of them detected once, and under 8% sits in the top ten. Sequences were obtained from blood. Receptors originate from a woman aged 25-40 years with Graves' hyperthyroidism.

Note on this clonotype: One end of the junction fails to match germline, which may point to a read error. The chain recombines TRBV20-1 with TRBJ2-2, with D possibly being TRBD2 (6 bases). This CDR3 is 13 amino acids long. Per germline, CDR1 DFQATT and CDR2 SNEGSKA (reference sequence). The CDR3, as DNA: TGCAGTGCTAGAAACCCTAGGTCCCGGGAGCTGCTTTTT. It yields the protein CSARNPRSRELLF.

This clonotype was seen many times. This chain uses TRBV6-2 or TRBV6-3 with TRBJ1-4, with unresolved D. Trimming took 2 bases from V and 6 from J, leaving 13 bases between them. This CDR3 is built from 15 residues. Germline V lookup: CDR1 MNHEY, CDR2 SVGEGT. CDR3 DNA sequence: TGTGCCAGCAGTTACGGCGAAATGAGGGATGAAAAACTGTTTTTT. Translation: CASSYGEMRDEKLFF.

The chain has TRBV18 and TRBJ2-7, with TRBD1 as a possible D gene (6 bases). From germline, CDR1 is KGHSH and CDR2 LQKENI. The V end was cut by 2 bases, the J end by 0 bases, with 8 bases between. This CDR3 has 14 amino acids. For the CDR3, the DNA is TGTGCCAGCTCACCAGACAGGAACTCCTACGAGCAGTACTTC. Protein sequence: CASSPDRNSYEQYF. The whole variable domain, remainder taken from reference TRBV18 and TRBJ2-7, is NAGVMQNPRHLVRRRGQEARLRCSPMKGHSHVYWYRQLPEEGLKFMVYLQKENIIDESGMPKERFSAEFPKEGPSILRIQQVVRGDSAAYFCASSPDRNSYEQYFGPGTRLTVT.

This clonotype was recorded many times. The chain uses TRBV14 and TRBJ2-7; 9 positions match TRBD1. This CDR3 has 22 amino acids. The ends lost 4 bases at V and 3 bases at J; junction bases unmatched: 28. Germline assignment: CDR1 SGHDN and CDR2 FVKESK. CDR3 sequence: CASSLRDRVPPEAFPRHYEQYF. CDR3 DNA: TGTGCCAGCAGCCTTCGGGACAGGGTTCCCCCCGAGGCCTTCCCCCGACACTACGAGCAGTACTTC.

To note about this clonotype: Being one base from a much bigger clone, this may be a read error. The V and J genes are TRBV3-1 and TRBJ2-1, with 9 positions matching TRBD2. V trimming: 4 bases; J trimming: 9 bases; junction bases outside the gene matches: 13. Germline V CDR1 and CDR2: LGHDT, YNNKEL (reference sequence). The CDR3 spans 16 residues. The CDR3 coding sequence is TGTGCCAGCAGCCGAGGGCTAGCGGGATCACGCCCTGAGCAGTTCTTC. It specifies CASSRGLAGSRPEQFF.

The chain employs TRBV4-3 and TRBJ2-7; 11 nucleotides agree with TRBD1. The germline V gene has CDR1 LGHNA and CDR2 YSLEER. With V trimmed by 3 bases and J by 3 bases, 7 bases remained unmatched. The CDR3 spans 16 residues. The CDR3 region has the DNA TGCGCCAGCAGCCACCCTAGCGGGACAGGGGGCTACGAGCAGTACTTC. Residues: CASSHPSGTGGYEQYF.

This clonotype appeared many times. The V gene is TRBV7-2, the J gene TRBJ2-5; 12 bases align to TRBD2. The germline CDR1 and CDR2 sequences are SGHTA and FQGNSA. The CDR3 spans 16 residues. Trimming took 5 bases from V and 2 from J; bases not matched to a gene: 6. The CDR3 spells CASSQGLAGLQETQYF. The CDR3 DNA sequence: TGTGCCAGCAGCCAGGGACTAGCGGGCTTGCAAGAGACCCAGTACTTC.

This clonotype has at least ten counts. This rearrangement joins TRBV28 to TRBJ1-3, with 8 bases identical to TRBD1. Germline values: CDR1 MDHEN, CDR2 SYDVKM. This CDR3 comprises 15 residues. After removal of 4 bases from V and 4 bases from J, the junction contained 6 bases not matched to a gene. The CDR3 here is CASSSTGAEGNTIYF. CDR3 DNA sequence: TGTGCCAGCAGTTCGACAGGGGCGGAAGGAAACACCATATATTTT.

This clonotype has at least ten counts. The chain is built from TRBV12-3 or TRBV12-4 and TRBJ2-2, with 9 bases aligning to TRBD2. V was pared by 6 bases and J by 4 bases, with 3 bases of the junction left unmatched. This CDR3 contains 14 residues. The CDR3 loop reads CASRIAGVTGELFF. The CDR3 bases are TGTGCCAGCAGGATAGCGGGGGTCACCGGGGAGCTGTTTTTT.

This clonotype was found a few times. V gene TRBV6-1 combines with J gene TRBJ1-2; 8 bases are shared with TRBD1. Germline trimming cut 4 bases from V and 5 bases from J; bases unmatched to any gene: 9. This CDR3 is built from 15 residues. Germline V gives CDR1 MNHNS, CDR2 SASEGT. This chain's CDR3 is CASSVMDRVGYGYTF. CDR3 DNA: TGTGCCAGCAGTGTCATGGACAGGGTAGGGTATGGCTACACCTTC.

This clonotype showed up many times. The rearrangement uses TRBV20-1 and TRBJ2-1; 10 bases align to TRBD2. V lost 5 bases to trimming and J lost 3 bases; unmatched junction nucleotides: 4. Germline CDR1 is DFQATT and CDR2 is SNEGSKA (reference sequence). The CDR3 spans 14 residues. The CDR3 DNA reads as TGCAGTGCTCCGACTAGCGGGCTCTACAATGAGCAGTTCTTC. Protein product: CSAPTSGLYNEQFF.

This clonotype turned up a few times. V gene TRBV7-2 combines with J gene TRBJ2-7; 10 bases agree with TRBD2. Trimming at V came to 5 bases and at J to 3 bases, leaving 10 bases not matched to a gene. The CDR3 consists of 16 residues. Germline V gene lookup returns CDR1 SGHTA and CDR2 FQGNSA. DNA of the CDR3: TGTGCCAGCAGCATGCCTGCCGGGACTAGCGACTACGAGCAGTACTTC. Residues: CASSMPAGTSDYEQYF.

V and J are TRBV20-1 and TRBJ2-3; D is perhaps TRBD2 (6 bases). Germline V gene lookup returns CDR1 DFQATT and CDR2 SNEGSKA (reference sequence). There are 12 residues in the CDR3. V lost 5 bases and J 9 bases, leaving 15 bases between the germline ends. CDR3 residues: CSAGMTSSTQYF. In DNA form, the CDR3 reads TGCAGTGCTGGAATGACTAGTAGCACGCAGTATTTT.

The chain employs TRBV29-1 and TRBJ1-1; D is possibly TRBD1 (5 bases). Germline CDR1 is SQVTM and CDR2 is ANQGSEA. CDR3 length: 14 amino acids. The V end lost 6 bases, the J end lost 6 bases, and 20 bases lay between the germline ends. CDR3 nucleotides: TGCAGCGTCGCCGCCCTCTTGGGGGACGCTGAAGCTTTCTTT. Protein: CSVAALLGDAEAFF.

This clonotype was picked up a small number of times. The V gene is TRBV6-1, the J gene TRBJ2-3; TRBD2 matches at 9 bases. Germline trimming cut 10 bases from V and 8 bases from J; bases unmatched to any gene: 10. The CDR3 spans 13 residues. Germline CDR1 reads MNHNS; CDR2 reads SASEGT. The CDR3 DNA reads TGTGCCACTGAGCGGGAGGAGGCGGGTACGCAGTATTTT. This translates into CATEREEAGTQYF.

The table lists this clonotype with many counts. This chain joins TRBV6-5 and TRBJ2-7; possibly TRBD1 for D (5 bases). Trimming cost V 1 base and J 2 bases, with 12 bases left between them. Germline V gene sequence: CDR1 MNHEY, CDR2 SVGAGI. The CDR3 is 15 amino acids. The CDR3 spells CASSYLDTDTYEQYF. In DNA, the CDR3 is TGTGCCAGCAGTTACTTGGACACGGACACCTACGAGCAGTACTTC.

The V and J genes are TRBV6-1 and TRBJ2-7, with D uncertain. Germline V gives CDR1 MNHNS, CDR2 SASEGT. V was clipped by 9 bases and J by 3 bases, with 15 bases between them. This CDR3 spans 13 amino acids. In DNA, the CDR3 is TGTGCCAGTCGGGCAGGTAACCTCTACGAGCAGTACTTC. It codes for CASRAGNLYEQYF.

This clonotype was counted many times. The rearrangement links TRBV12-3 or TRBV12-4 to TRBJ2-7, with 13 bases identical to TRBD2. The V gene end was trimmed by 5 bases and the J gene end by 2 bases; junction bases not matched to a gene: 6. The CDR3 spans 16 residues. The CDR3: CASSKMGTSGTYEQYF. As DNA, the CDR3 is TGTGCCAGCAGTAAAATGGGGACTAGCGGGACCTACGAGCAGTACTTC.

The chain links TRBV19 to TRBJ1-1; 7 positions agree with TRBD1. The germline V gene encodes CDR1 LNHDA and CDR2 SQIVND (reference sequence). Trimming cost V 6 bases and J 2 bases; bases outside gene matches: 9. This CDR3 has 15 residues. CDR3 loop: CASRRDSLPNTEAFF. As DNA, the CDR3 is TGTGCCAGTAGGAGGGACAGCTTACCAAACACTGAAGCTTTCTTT.

With respect to this clonotype: This may stem from a read error, because a much larger clone lies one nucleotide away. The rearrangement uses TRBV20-1 and TRBJ2-7; 8 bases fit TRBD1. The CDR3 loop spans 15 amino acids. J was trimmed by 2 bases and V by 0 bases; bases with no gene match: 6. Per the germline V gene, CDR1 is DFQATT and CDR2 is SNEGSKA (reference sequence). In DNA form, the CDR3 reads TGCAGTGCTAGAGATCACAGGGGGGATCCCTACGAGCAGTACTTC. This sequence encodes CSARDHRGDPYEQYF.

This clonotype came up many times. The gene calls are TRBV9 and TRBJ2-3; TRBD2 is a possible D gene (7 bases). The CDR3 is 13 amino acids. V was shortened by 5 bases and J by 2 bases, with 9 bases between the two germline ends. Germline CDR1 reads SGDLS; CDR2 reads YYNGEE. The CDR3 is CASSAGATDTQYF. The CDR3 DNA reads TGTGCCAGCAGTGCGGGGGCCACAGATACGCAGTATTTT.

As regards this clonotype: Being one base from a much bigger clone, this may be a read error. The CDR3 nucleotides read TGCAGTGTTAGGGACAGCGCGAATGAAAAACCGTTTTTT. Translating gives CSVRDSANEKPFF. J is TRBJ1-4 and V is TRBV20-1; 7 nucleotides agree with TRBD1. The CDR3 extends over 13 amino acids. CDR1 is DFQATT and CDR2 is SNEGSKA in the germline V gene (reference sequence).

The V and J genes are TRBV6-2 or TRBV6-3 and TRBJ2-5; no firm D call. The length of the CDR3 is 14 residues. Trimming cost V 0 bases and J 0 bases, with 5 bases left between them. The germline V gene encodes CDR1 MNHEY and CDR2 SVGEGT. Written as DNA, the CDR3 is TGTGCCAGCAGTTACTCCGACAACCAAGAGACCCAGTACTTC. It yields the protein CASSYSDNQETQYF.

This clonotype was seen repeatedly, ten times or more. The chain employs TRBV27 and TRBJ2-1; 8 positions agree with TRBD1. V was pared by 6 bases and J by 4 bases, with 8 bases of the junction left unmatched. The CDR3 has 15 amino acids. Germline lookup yields CDR1 MNHEY and CDR2 SMNVEV (reference sequence). CDR3 bases: TGTGCCAGCAGCCTCCAGGGGGCTGCTTACAATGAGCAGTTCTTC. It is translated as CASSLQGAAYNEQFF.